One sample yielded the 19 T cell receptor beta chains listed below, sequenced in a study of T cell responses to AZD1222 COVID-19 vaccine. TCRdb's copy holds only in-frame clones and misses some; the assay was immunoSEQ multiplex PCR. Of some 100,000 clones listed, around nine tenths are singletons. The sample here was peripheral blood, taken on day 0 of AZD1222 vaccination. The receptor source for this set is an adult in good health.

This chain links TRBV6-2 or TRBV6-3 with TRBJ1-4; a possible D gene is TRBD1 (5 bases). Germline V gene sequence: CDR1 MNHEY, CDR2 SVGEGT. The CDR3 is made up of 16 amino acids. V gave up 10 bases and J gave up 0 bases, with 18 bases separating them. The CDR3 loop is CATNPGTRATNEKLFF. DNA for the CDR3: TGTGCCACCAACCCAGGGACTAGAGCAACTAATGAAAAACTGTTTTTT.

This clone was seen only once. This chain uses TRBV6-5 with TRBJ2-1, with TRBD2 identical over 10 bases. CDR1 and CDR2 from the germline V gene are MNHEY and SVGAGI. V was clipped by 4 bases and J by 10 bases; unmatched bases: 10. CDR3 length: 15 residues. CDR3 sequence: CASSFKRGGRDEQFF. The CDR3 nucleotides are TGTGCCAGCAGTTTCAAGCGGGGGGGCCGCGACGAGCAGTTCTTC.

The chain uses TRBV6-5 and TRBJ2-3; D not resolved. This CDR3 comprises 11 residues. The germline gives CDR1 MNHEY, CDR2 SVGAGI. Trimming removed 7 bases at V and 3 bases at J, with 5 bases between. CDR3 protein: CASTQTDTQYF. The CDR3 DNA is TGTGCCAGCACTCAGACAGATACGCAGTATTTT.

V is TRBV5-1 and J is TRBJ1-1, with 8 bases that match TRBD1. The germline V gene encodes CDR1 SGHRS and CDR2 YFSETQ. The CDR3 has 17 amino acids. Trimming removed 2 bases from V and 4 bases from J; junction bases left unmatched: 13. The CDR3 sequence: CASSFSQGAVFVTEAFF. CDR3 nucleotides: TGCGCCAGCAGCTTTTCGCAGGGGGCAGTTTTTGTCACTGAAGCTTTCTTT.

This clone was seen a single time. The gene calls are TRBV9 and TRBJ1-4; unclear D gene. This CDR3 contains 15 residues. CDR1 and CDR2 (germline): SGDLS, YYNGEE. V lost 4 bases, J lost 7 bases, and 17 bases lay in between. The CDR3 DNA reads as TGTGCCAGCAGCCCCTTCGCGGTCGTATCTGAAAAACTGTTTTTT. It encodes CASSPFAVVSEKLFF.

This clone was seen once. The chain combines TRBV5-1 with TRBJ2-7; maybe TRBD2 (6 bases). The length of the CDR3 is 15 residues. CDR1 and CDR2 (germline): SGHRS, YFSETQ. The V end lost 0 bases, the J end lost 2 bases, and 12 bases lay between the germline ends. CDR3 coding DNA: TGCGCCAGCAGCTTGGGAACTAGCCAAACCTACGAGCAGTACTTC. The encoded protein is CASSLGTSQTYEQYF.

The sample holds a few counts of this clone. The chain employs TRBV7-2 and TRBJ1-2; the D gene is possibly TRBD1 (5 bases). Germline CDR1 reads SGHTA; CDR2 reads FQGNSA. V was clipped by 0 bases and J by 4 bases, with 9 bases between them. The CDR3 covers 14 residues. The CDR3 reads CASSLAGVLYGYTF. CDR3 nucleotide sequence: TGTGCCAGCAGCTTAGCAGGGGTCCTCTATGGCTACACCTTC.

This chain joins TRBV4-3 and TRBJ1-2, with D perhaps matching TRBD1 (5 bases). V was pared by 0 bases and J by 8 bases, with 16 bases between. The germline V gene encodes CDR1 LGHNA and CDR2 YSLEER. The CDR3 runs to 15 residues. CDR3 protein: CASSQDKTAYVGYTF. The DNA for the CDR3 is TGCGCCAGCAGCCAAGATAAGACAGCCTACGTGGGCTACACCTTC.

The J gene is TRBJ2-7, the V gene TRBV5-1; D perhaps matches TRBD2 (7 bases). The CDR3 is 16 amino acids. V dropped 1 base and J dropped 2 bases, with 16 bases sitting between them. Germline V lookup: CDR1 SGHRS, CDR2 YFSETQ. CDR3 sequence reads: CASSLWGGRDPYEQYF. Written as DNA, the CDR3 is TGCGCCAGCAGCTTGTGGGGGGGCAGGGACCCCTACGAGCAGTACTTC.

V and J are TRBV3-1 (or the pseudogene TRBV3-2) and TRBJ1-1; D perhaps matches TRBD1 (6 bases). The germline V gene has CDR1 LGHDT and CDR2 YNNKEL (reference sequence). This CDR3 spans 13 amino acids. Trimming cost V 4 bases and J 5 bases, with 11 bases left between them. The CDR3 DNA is TGTGCCAGCAGCCCCTCAGGGGAAACTGAAGCTTTCTTT. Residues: CASSPSGETEAFF.

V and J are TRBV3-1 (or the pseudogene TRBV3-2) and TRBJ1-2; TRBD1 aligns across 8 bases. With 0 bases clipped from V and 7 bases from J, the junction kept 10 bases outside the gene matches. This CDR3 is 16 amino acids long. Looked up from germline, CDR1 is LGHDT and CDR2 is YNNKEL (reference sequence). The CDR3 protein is CASSQEDRTGYAGYTF. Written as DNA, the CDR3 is TGTGCCAGCAGCCAAGAAGACCGGACAGGGTATGCTGGCTACACCTTC.

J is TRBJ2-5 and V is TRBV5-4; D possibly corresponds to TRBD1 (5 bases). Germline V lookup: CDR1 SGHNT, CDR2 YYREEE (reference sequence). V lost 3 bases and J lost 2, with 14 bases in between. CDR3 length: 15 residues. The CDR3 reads CASSSPTVGQETQYF. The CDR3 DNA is TGTGCCAGCAGCTCTCCGACAGTGGGACAAGAGACCCAGTACTTC.

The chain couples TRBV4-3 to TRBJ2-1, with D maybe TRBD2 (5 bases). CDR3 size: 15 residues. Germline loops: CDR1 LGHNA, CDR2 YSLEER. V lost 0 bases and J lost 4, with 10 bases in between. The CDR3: CASSQDLGSYNEQFF. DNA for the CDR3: TGCGCCAGCAGCCAAGACCTAGGGAGTTACAATGAGCAGTTCTTC.

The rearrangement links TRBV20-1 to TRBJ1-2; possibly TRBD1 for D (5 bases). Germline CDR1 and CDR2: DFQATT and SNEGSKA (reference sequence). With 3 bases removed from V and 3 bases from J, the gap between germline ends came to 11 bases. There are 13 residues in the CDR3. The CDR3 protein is CSASGGRDYGYTF. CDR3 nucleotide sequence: TGCAGTGCTAGTGGTGGCAGGGACTATGGCTACACCTTC.

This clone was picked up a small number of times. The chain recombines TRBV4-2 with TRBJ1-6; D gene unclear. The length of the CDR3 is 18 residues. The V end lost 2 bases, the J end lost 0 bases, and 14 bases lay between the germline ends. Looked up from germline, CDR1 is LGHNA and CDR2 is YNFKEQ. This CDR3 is CASSQLPGVSSYNSPLHF. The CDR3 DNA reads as TGTGCCAGCAGCCAACTGCCAGGCGTGAGCTCCTATAATTCACCCCTCCACTTT.

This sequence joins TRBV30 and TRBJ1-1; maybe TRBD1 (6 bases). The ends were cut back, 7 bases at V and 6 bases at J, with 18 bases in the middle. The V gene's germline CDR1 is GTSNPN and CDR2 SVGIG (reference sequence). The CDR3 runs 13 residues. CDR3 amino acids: CAYLRNRAAEAFF. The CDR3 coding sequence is TGTGCCTACCTCAGGAACAGGGCGGCTGAAGCTTTCTTT.

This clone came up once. Here the CDR3 reads CASSPPTNQPQHF. CDR3 DNA: TGTGCCAGTAGTCCGCCAACGAATCAGCCCCAGCATTTT. This rearrangement joins TRBV19 to TRBJ1-5, with D unclear. V gave up 5 bases and J gave up 4 bases, with 9 bases separating them. The germline CDR1 and CDR2 sequences are LNHDA and SQIVND (reference sequence). The CDR3 sequence is 13 residues long.

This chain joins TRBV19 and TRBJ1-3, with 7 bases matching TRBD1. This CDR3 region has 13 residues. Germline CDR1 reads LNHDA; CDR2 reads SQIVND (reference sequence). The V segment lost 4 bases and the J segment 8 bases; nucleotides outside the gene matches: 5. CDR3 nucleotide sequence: TGTGCCAGTAGTACGACAGGGCGGGACACCATATATTTT. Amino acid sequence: CASSTTGRDTIYF. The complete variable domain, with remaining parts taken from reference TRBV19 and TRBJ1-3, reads DGGITQSPKYLFRKEGQNVTLSCEQNLNHDAMYWYRQDPGQGLRLIYYSQIVNDFQKGDIAEGYSVSREKKESFPLTVTSAQKNPTAFYLCASSTTGRDTIYFGEGSWLTVV.

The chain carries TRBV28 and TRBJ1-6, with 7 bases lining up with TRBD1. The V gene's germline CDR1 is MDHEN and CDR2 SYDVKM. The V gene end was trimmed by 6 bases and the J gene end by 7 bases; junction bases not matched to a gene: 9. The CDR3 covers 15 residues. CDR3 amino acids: CASRPADRENSPLHF. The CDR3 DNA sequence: TGTGCCAGCAGACCGGCCGACAGGGAAAATTCACCCCTCCACTTT.